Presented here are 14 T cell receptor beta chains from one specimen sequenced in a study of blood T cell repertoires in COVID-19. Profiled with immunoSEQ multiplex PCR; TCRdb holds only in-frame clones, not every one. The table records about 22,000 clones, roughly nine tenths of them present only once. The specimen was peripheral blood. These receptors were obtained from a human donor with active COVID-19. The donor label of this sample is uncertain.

The CDR3 loop is CAISGLAGAETQYF. DNA of the CDR3: TGTGCCATCAGTGGACTAGCGGGAGCAGAGACCCAGTACTTC. The chain employs TRBV10-3 and TRBJ2-5, with 12 bases lining up with TRBD2. Unmatched junction bases numbered 1, after V lost 4 bases and J lost 4 bases. The CDR3 loop spans 14 amino acids. Germline CDR1 and CDR2: ENHRY and SYGVKD.

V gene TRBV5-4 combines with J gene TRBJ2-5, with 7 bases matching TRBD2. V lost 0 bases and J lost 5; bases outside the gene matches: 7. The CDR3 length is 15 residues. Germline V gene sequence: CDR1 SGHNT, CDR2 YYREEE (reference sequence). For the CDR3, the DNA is TGTGCCAGCAGCTTGGGGTCCAGCGGGGTGGAGACCCAGTACTTC. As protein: CASSLGSSGVETQYF.

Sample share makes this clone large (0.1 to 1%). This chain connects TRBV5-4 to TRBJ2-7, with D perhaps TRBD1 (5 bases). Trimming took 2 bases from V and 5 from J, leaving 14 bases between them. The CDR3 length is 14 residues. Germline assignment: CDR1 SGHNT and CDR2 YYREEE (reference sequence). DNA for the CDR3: TGTGCCAGCAGCTTCCGGACAACGTGGGACGAGCAGTACTTC. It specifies CASSFRTTWDEQYF.

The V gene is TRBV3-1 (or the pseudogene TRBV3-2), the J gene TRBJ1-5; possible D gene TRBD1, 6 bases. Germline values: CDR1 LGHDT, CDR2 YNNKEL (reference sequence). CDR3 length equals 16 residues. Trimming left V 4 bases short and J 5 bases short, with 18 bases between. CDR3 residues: CASSLSGGGRDQPQHF. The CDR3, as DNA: TGTGCCAGCAGCCTCTCGGGAGGGGGAAGGGATCAGCCCCAGCATTTT.

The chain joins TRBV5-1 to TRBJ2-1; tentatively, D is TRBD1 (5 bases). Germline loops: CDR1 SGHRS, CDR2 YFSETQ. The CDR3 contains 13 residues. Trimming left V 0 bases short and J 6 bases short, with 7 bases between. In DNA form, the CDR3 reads TGCGCCAGCAGCTTGGTAGGGGTCAATGAGCAGTTCTTC. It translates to CASSLVGVNEQFF.

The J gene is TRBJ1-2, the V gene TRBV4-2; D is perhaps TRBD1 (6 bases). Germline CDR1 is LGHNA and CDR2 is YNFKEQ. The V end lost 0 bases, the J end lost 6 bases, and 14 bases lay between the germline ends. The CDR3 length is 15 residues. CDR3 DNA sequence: TGTGCCAGCAGCCAAGATCCGGCAGGGGAGAATGGCTACACCTTC. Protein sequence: CASSQDPAGENGYTF.

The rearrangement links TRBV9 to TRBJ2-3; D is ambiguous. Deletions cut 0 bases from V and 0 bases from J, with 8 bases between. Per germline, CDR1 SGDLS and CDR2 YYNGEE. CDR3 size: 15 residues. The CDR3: CASSVARSSTDTQYF. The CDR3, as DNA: TGTGCCAGCAGCGTAGCGCGGAGCAGCACAGATACGCAGTATTTT.

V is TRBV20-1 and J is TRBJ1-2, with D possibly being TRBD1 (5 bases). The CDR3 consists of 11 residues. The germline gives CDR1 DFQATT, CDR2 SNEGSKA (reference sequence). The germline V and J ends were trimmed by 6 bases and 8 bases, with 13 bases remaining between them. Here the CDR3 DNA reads TGCAGTGCGTGGGAGGGACGAGGCTACACCTTC. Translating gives CSAWEGRGYTF.

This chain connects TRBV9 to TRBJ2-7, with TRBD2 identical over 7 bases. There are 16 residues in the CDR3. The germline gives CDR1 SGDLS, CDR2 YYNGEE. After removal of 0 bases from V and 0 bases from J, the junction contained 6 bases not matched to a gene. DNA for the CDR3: TGTGCCAGCAGCGTAGGGGTGGGAGGGAGCTCCTACGAGCAGTACTTC. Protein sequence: CASSVGVGGSSYEQYF.

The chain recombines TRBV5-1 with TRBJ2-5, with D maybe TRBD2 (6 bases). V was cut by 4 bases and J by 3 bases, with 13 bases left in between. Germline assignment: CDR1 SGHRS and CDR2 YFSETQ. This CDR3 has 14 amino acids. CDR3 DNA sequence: TGCGCCAGCAGCCCTGGGACTTCAGAAGAGACCCAGTACTTC. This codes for CASSPGTSEETQYF.

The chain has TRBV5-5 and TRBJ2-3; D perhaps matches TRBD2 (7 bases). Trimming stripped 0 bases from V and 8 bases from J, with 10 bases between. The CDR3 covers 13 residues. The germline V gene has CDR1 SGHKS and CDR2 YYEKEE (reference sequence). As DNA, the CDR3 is TGTGCCAGCAGCTTGGTGGGAGGGGGTACGCAGTATTTT. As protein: CASSLVGGGTQYF.

CDR3 sequence: CAWRLRAADEAFF. The DNA for the CDR3 is TGTGCCTGGAGGCTCAGGGCGGCGGATGAAGCTTTCTTT. The rearrangement uses TRBV30 and TRBJ1-1, with D tentatively TRBD1 (5 bases). Trimming took 3 bases from V and 7 from J, leaving 15 bases between them. The CDR3 extends over 13 amino acids. Germline CDR1 and CDR2: GTSNPN and SVGIG (reference sequence).

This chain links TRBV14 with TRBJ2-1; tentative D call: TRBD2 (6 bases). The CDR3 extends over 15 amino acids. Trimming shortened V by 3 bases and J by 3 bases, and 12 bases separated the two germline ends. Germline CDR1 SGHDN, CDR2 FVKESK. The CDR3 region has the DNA TGTGCCAGCAGCCAGAGCAGCGGGTTCTACAATGAGCAGTTCTTC. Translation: CASSQSSGFYNEQFF.

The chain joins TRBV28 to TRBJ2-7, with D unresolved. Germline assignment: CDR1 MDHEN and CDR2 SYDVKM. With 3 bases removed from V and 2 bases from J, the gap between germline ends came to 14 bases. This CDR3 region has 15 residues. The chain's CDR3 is CASSFSVRSPYEQYF. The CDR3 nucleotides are TGTGCCAGCAGTTTTAGTGTCCGGTCCCCCTACGAGCAGTACTTC.